The rows below give T cell receptor beta chains drawn from one sample of a study of T cells after yellow fever vaccination. TCRdb processed the 5' RACE reads anew with MiXCR; each CDR3 protein has one entry. Altogether a few hundred thousand distinct CDR3 sequences are present, approximately 10% being singletons, with the ten largest covering about 3.7%. Source: CD4+ T cells sorted from PBMCs, taken 5 days after the yellow fever booster vaccination. These receptors all come from a young man who received the YFV17D yellow fever vaccine. CDR3s include the opening cysteine and the closing phenylalanine or tryptophan. A D gene is named only where the DNA matches it firmly. Rows may omit the clone size; those that give it use once, few, many or a size class.

D gene	V gene	clone size	J gene	CDR3 protein	CDR3 DNA
-	TRBV6-2/TRBV6-3	many	TRBJ2-6	CASSKWSSGANVLTF	TGTGCCAGCAGTAAATGGTCCTCTGGGGCCAACGTCCTGACTTTC
TRBD2	TRBV5-1	many	TRBJ2-1	CASSLVAGDNEQFF	TGTGCCAGCAGCTTGGTAGCGGGGGACAATGAGCAGTTCTTC
-	TRBV7-2	-	TRBJ2-2	CASSLGARGDGELFF	TGTGCCAGCAGCTTAGGTGCCAGGGGGGACGGGGAGCTGTTTTTT
TRBD2	TRBV4-3	many	TRBJ2-3	CASSQSLAGGRTDTQYF	TGCGCCAGCAGCCAATCCCTAGCGGGGGGCCGCACAGATACGCAGTATTTT
TRBD1	TRBV5-4	-	TRBJ2-3	CASSLDMGTGWSGTQYF	TGTGCCAGCAGCTTGGATATGGGGACAGGCTGGAGCGGGACGCAGTATTTT
-	TRBV19	few	TRBJ1-2	CASSITRSNGYTF	TGTGCCAGTAGTATCACCCGATCAAATGGCTACACCTTC
TRBD1	TRBV11-2	many	TRBJ2-3	CASRGQGTDTQYF	TGTGCCAGCAGGGGACAGGGCACAGATACGCAGTATTTT
-	TRBV19	few	TRBJ1-5	CASERGSGQPQHF	TGTGCCAGTGAGAGGGGGTCCGGACAGCCCCAGCATTTT
-	TRBV9	few	TRBJ1-3	CASTAQGASGNTIYF	TGTGCCAGCACCGCACAGGGTGCCTCTGGAAACACCATATATTTT
-	TRBV5-5	many	TRBJ2-1	CASSLEGLAPQFF	TGTGCCAGCAGCTTGGAAGGCCTAGCACCCCAGTTCTTC
-	TRBV12-3/TRBV12-4	few	TRBJ1-5	CASSRQDTQPQHF	TGTGCCAGCAGTCGACAGGATACTCAGCCCCAGCATTTT
TRBD1	TRBV11-2	few	TRBJ2-2	CASSLRTGSGELFF	TGTGCCAGCAGCCTCCGGACAGGGTCCGGGGAGCTGTTTTTT
-	TRBV27	-	TRBJ1-6	CASSLYSPLHF	TGTGCCAGCAGTTTATATTCACCCCTCCACTTT
TRBD2	TRBV12-3/TRBV12-4	-	TRBJ2-1	CASRILAGGYNEQFF	TGTGCCAGCAGGATACTAGCGGGCGGGTACAATGAGCAGTTCTTC
-	TRBV7-2	few	TRBJ1-5	CASTPEFSSNQPQHF	TGTGCCAGCACTCCAGAGTTTAGTAGCAATCAGCCCCAGCATTTT
-	TRBV6-5	few	TRBJ1-6	CASSAGRGLHF	TGTGCCAGCAGTGCGGGCCGCGGACTCCACTTT
-	TRBV5-4	-	TRBJ2-1	CASSPPFLSYNEQFF	TGTGCCAGCAGCCCTCCGTTCTTGTCCTACAATGAGCAGTTCTTC
TRBD1	TRBV18	many	TRBJ2-1	CASSRDRHNEQFF	TGTGCCAGCTCACGGGACAGGCACAATGAGCAGTTCTTC
-	TRBV25-1	few	TRBJ1-5	CASSEARVHQPQHF	TGTGCCAGCAGTGAGGCCAGGGTTCATCAGCCCCAGCATTTT
-	TRBV18	-	TRBJ2-7	CASSPPALRAPRGEQYF	TGTGCCAGCTCACCACCGGCTCTAAGGGCCCCAAGGGGGGAGCAGTACTTC
-	TRBV24-1	many	TRBJ1-1	CATSDPGSEAFF	TGTGCCACCAGTGACCCTGGATCTGAAGCTTTCTTT
TRBD1	TRBV4-3	-	TRBJ2-7	CASSQEDRGSYEQYF	TGCGCCAGCAGCCAAGAGGACAGGGGCTCCTACGAGCAGTACTTC
TRBD1	TRBV7-9	-	TRBJ2-2	CASTMTGANTGELFF	TGTGCCAGCACCATGACAGGGGCGAACACCGGGGAGCTGTTTTTT
TRBD1	TRBV6-5	-	TRBJ1-5	CASRSGTGSSGNQPQHF	TGTGCCAGCAGGTCCGGGACAGGTTCCTCGGGCAATCAGCCCCAGCATTTT
TRBD1	TRBV5-1	-	TRBJ1-3	CASSLGTGAANTIYF	TGCGCCAGCAGCTTGGGAACAGGGGCGGCAAACACCATATATTTT
-	TRBV9	few	TRBJ1-2	CASSVDQGRSYGYTF	TGTGCCAGCAGCGTAGATCAGGGACGGAGCTATGGCTACACCTTC
TRBD1	TRBV4-2	-	TRBJ1-2	CASSQEQGAHYGYTF	TGTGCCAGCAGCCAAGAACAGGGGGCTCACTATGGCTACACCTTC
TRBD1	TRBV29-1	few	TRBJ2-2	CSVARTGVAGELFF	TGCAGCGTTGCGAGGACAGGCGTAGCCGGGGAGCTGTTTTTT
-	TRBV9	-	TRBJ1-1	CASSVDGGFRTEAFF	TGTGCCAGCAGCGTAGACGGTGGGTTTAGGACTGAAGCTTTCTTT
-	TRBV5-1	few	TRBJ1-2	CASSLGGAYYGYTF	TGCGCCAGCAGCTTGGGTGGCGCGTACTATGGCTACACCTTC
-	TRBV6-2/TRBV6-3	few	TRBJ1-6	CASRSYRRPHNSPLHF	TGTGCCAGCAGATCCTATCGGCGGCCCCACAATTCACCCCTCCACTTT
TRBD1	TRBV5-1	-	TRBJ1-3	CASSGTGGSGNTIYF	TGCGCCAGCAGCGGGACAGGGGGCTCTGGAAACACCATATATTTT
-	TRBV6-5	many	TRBJ1-1	CASSRQASGNTEAFF	TGTGCCAGCAGCCGACAGGCGTCGGGGAACACTGAAGCTTTCTTT
-	TRBV12-3/TRBV12-4	-	TRBJ1-1	CASTLWGDTEAFF	TGTGCCAGCACCCTTTGGGGGGACACTGAAGCTTTCTTT
-	TRBV6-2/TRBV6-3	-	TRBJ2-5	CASSITETQYF	TGTGCCAGCTCGATCACGGAGACCCAGTACTTC
-	TRBV2	-	TRBJ2-2	CASPKNRTGELFF	TGTGCCAGCCCAAAGAATCGGACCGGGGAGCTGTTTTTT
-	TRBV12-3/TRBV12-4	many	TRBJ2-3	CASSLNRADTQYF	TGTGCCAGCAGTTTGAACAGGGCAGATACGCAGTATTTT
-	TRBV7-2	few	TRBJ2-1	CASSQTEGTYNEQFF	TGTGCCAGCAGCCAGACCGAGGGGACCTACAATGAGCAGTTCTTC
-	TRBV12-3/TRBV12-4	few	TRBJ1-5	CASSFALLNQPQHF	TGTGCCAGCAGTTTTGCACTATTGAATCAGCCCCAGCATTTT
TRBD2	TRBV7-2	few	TRBJ2-2	CASRKNSGGPVGELFF	TGTGCCAGCAGAAAAAATAGCGGGGGGCCGGTCGGGGAGCTGTTTTTT
TRBD1	TRBV6-5	few	TRBJ1-3	CASSWDREAGNTIYF	TGTGCCAGCAGTTGGGACAGGGAAGCGGGAAACACCATATATTTT
-	TRBV5-1	many	TRBJ1-6	CASSLDIGGSYNSPLHF	TGCGCCAGCAGCTTGGATATAGGGGGCTCCTATAATTCACCCCTCCACTTT
-	TRBV5-1	few	TRBJ1-1	CASSPMVENTEAFF	TGCGCCAGCAGCCCCATGGTTGAGAACACTGAAGCTTTCTTT
TRBD1	TRBV7-9	few	TRBJ1-2	CASSPRGGQGAYGYTF	TGTGCCAGCAGCCCTCGAGGTGGGCAGGGGGCGTATGGCTACACCTTC
-	TRBV20-1	-	TRBJ1-1	CSARTGMGTEAFF	TGCAGTGCTAGAACAGGGATGGGCACTGAAGCTTTCTTT
TRBD1	TRBV4-2	few	TRBJ1-1	CASSQDTGGTEAFF	TGTGCCAGCAGCCAAGATACAGGGGGGACTGAAGCTTTCTTT
TRBD1	TRBV12-3/TRBV12-4	few	TRBJ1-1	CASTTGQGVTEDFF	TGTGCCAGCACCACGGGACAGGGGGTCACTGAAGATTTCTTT
TRBD2	TRBV4-2	few	TRBJ2-1	CASSQETTSGGSEQFF	TGTGCCAGCAGCCAAGAGACGACTAGCGGGGGGAGTGAGCAGTTCTTC
TRBD1	TRBV12-3/TRBV12-4	few	TRBJ2-3	CASSDRGHGTDTQYF	TGTGCCAGCAGTGACAGGGGGCATGGCACAGATACGCAGTATTTT
-	TRBV6-2/TRBV6-3	many	TRBJ2-1	CASSYPQGISYNEQFF	TGTGCCAGCAGTTACCCGCAGGGGATATCCTACAATGAGCAGTTCTTC
-	TRBV7-3	few	TRBJ2-1	CASSVGGLNEQFF	TGTGCCAGCAGCGTCGGGGGGCTGAATGAGCAGTTCTTC
-	TRBV12-3/TRBV12-4	many	TRBJ2-3	CASSLILADTQYF	TGTGCCAGCAGTTTGATACTGGCAGATACGCAGTATTTT
TRBD2	TRBV7-2	-	TRBJ2-1	CASSRDGGAYNEQFF	TGTGCCAGCAGTCGAGACGGGGGGGCCTACAATGAGCAGTTCTTC
-	TRBV15	few	TRBJ1-5	CATSRVGQGYQPQHF	TGTGCCACCAGCAGAGTGGGGCAGGGGTATCAGCCCCAGCATTTT
-	TRBV28	-	TRBJ1-1	CASRLMNTEAFF	TGTGCCAGCAGGTTGATGAACACTGAAGCTTTCTTT
-	TRBV7-2	few	TRBJ2-7	CASSFAGSYEQYF	TGTGCCAGCAGCTTCGCAGGCTCCTACGAGCAGTACTTC
-	TRBV28	-	TRBJ1-2	CASRRTSLYGYTF	TGTGCCAGCAGGCGGACCAGTCTCTATGGCTACACCTTC
-	TRBV20-1	-	TRBJ1-2	CSARTGYYGYTF	TGCAGTGCCCGAACAGGGTACTATGGCTACACCTTC
-	TRBV5-1	-	TRBJ1-2	CASSFTGTGTWGYTF	TGCGCCAGCAGCTTTACAGGGACGGGGACTTGGGGCTACACCTTC